These 7 T cell receptor beta chains were all obtained from the same sample, sequenced in a study of blood T cells in healthy people across ages. The authors ran a second PCR of 7 to 11 cycles using a sample-barcoded 5' primer and a J-beta primer mix. MiXCR, applied by TCRdb to the 5' RACE reads, yields one record per CDR3 protein. This table holds about 780,000 distinct CDR3 sequences, about 46% found once. The sequencing input was blood. The receptors shown here come from a man aged 80 or over in good health.

The gene calls are TRBV6-5 and TRBJ1-2; a possible D gene is TRBD1 (6 bases). Trimming took off 5 bases at V and 6 bases at J, with 10 bases between the two ends. CDR1 and CDR2 from the germline V gene are MNHEY and SVGAGI. The CDR3 runs to 12 residues. CDR3 DNA: TGTGCCAGCAGTGGAGGGGGACATGGCTACACCTTC. Amino acid sequence: CASSGGGHGYTF.

This clonotype was seen only a few times. The rearrangement uses TRBV9 and TRBJ2-3; no firm D call. Germline V gene sequence: CDR1 SGDLS, CDR2 YYNGEE. The V end was cut by 0 bases, the J end by 5 bases, with 7 bases between. This CDR3 has 13 residues. The CDR3 DNA sequence: TGTGCCAGCAGCGTAGATACGGGAGATACGCAGTATTTT. Its protein product is CASSVDTGDTQYF.

CDR3 DNA sequence: TGTGCCAGCAGTTTAGCAAGCGGGAGCGTCGGTGAGCAGTTCTTC. Its translation: CASSLASGSVGEQFF. The chain employs TRBV12-3 or TRBV12-4 and TRBJ2-1, with 8 nucleotides matching TRBD2. V was pared by 0 bases and J by 9 bases, with 7 bases of the junction left unmatched. The CDR3 has 15 residues.

The CDR3 loop is CASSTPPGGSSYNEQFF. The CDR3 DNA reads TGTGCCAGCAGTACCCCGCCTGGGGGAAGCTCCTACAATGAGCAGTTCTTC. The chain combines TRBV28 with TRBJ2-1, with D possibly called TRBD1 or TRBD2 (5 bases each). The germline V and J ends were trimmed by 5 bases and 0 bases, with 17 bases remaining between them. CDR1 and CDR2 from the germline V gene are MDHEN and SYDVKM. The CDR3 is 17 residues long.

This clonotype was found a few times. This chain connects TRBV6-2 or TRBV6-3 to TRBJ2-5; D is ambiguous. V lost 2 bases, J lost 5 bases, and 15 bases lay in between. The CDR3 has 15 residues. Germline V lookup: CDR1 MNHEY, CDR2 SVGEGT. The CDR3 loop is CASSYTERIQETQYF. CDR3 DNA sequence: TGTGCCAGCAGTTACACGGAGAGGATCCAGGAGACCCAGTACTTC.

The V gene is TRBV11-1, the J gene TRBJ2-5, with D perhaps matching TRBD1 (6 bases). V was shortened by 1 base and J by 7 bases, with 19 bases between the two germline ends. The V gene's germline CDR1 is SGHAT and CDR2 FQDESV (reference sequence). This CDR3 is built from 16 residues. The CDR3 coding sequence is TGTGCCAGCAGCTTAGGAGACAGGACATCCACAGTGACCCAGTACTTC. It translates to CASSLGDRTSTVTQYF.

This clonotype was found a few times. The J gene is TRBJ2-4, the V gene TRBV3-1; TRBD2 matches 11 bases. V gave up 3 bases and J gave up 7 bases; unmatched junction bases: 2. This CDR3 is built from 14 residues. Germline CDR1 and CDR2: LGHDT and YNNKEL (reference sequence). The CDR3 DNA follows: TGTGCCAGCAGCCACTCTAGCGGGGGGAACATTCAGTACTTC. Amino acids: CASSHSSGGNIQYF.